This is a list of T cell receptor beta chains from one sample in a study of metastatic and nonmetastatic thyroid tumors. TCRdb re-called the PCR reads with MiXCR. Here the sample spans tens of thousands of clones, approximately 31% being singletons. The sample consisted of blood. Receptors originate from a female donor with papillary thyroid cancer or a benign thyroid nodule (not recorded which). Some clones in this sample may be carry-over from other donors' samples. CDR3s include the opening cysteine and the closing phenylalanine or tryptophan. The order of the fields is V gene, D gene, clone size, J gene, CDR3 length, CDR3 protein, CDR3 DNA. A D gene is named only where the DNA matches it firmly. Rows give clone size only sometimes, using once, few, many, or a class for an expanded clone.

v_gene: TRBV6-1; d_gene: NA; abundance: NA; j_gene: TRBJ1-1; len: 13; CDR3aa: CASKRGPNTEAFF; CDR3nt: TGTGCCAGCAAGCGGGGGCCGAACACTGAAGCTTTCTTT
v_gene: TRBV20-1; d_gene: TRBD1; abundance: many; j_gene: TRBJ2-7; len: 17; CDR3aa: CSAIPAGTGGSGYEQYF; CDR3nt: TGCAGTGCTATCCCTGCCGGAACAGGGGGCTCCGGGTACGAGCAGTACTTC
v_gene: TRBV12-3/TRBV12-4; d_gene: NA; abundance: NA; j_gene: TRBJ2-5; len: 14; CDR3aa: CARSFAEVQETQYF; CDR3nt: TGTGCCCGCAGTTTCGCGGAGGTTCAAGAGACCCAGTACTTC
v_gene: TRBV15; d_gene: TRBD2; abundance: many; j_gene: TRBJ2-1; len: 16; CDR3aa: CATSRDRLAGENEQFF; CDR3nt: TGTGCCACCAGCAGAGACCGGCTAGCGGGAGAGAATGAGCAGTTCTTC
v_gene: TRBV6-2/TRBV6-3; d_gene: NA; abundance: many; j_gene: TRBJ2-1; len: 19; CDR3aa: CASIPIGSGTYSSYNEQFF; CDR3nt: TGTGCCAGCATTCCAATAGGTAGCGGAACGTACAGCTCCTACAATGAGCAGTTCTTC
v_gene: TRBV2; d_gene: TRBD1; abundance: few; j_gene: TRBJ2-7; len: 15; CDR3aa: CASRKAGTGTYEQYF; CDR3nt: TGTGCCAGCAGGAAGGCCGGGACAGGGACCTACGAGCAGTACTTC
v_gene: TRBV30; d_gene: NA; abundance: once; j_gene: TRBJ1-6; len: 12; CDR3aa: CAWSVVNSPLHF; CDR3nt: TGTGCCTGGAGTGTGGTAAATTCACCCCTCCACTTT
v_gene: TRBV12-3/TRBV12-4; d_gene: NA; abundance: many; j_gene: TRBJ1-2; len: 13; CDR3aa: CASSSQGFYGYTF; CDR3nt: TGTGCCAGCAGTTCCCAGGGATTTTATGGCTACACCTTC
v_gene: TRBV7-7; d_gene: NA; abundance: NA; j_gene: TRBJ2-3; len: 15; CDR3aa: CASSLGVSSTDTQYF; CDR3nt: TGTGCTAGCAGCTTAGGTGTCAGCAGCACAGATACGCAGTATTTT
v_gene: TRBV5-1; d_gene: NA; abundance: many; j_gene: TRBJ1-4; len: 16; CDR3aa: CASSSHAIQSNEKLFF; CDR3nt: TGCGCCAGCAGCTCGCATGCAATCCAGAGCAATGAAAAACTGTTTTTT